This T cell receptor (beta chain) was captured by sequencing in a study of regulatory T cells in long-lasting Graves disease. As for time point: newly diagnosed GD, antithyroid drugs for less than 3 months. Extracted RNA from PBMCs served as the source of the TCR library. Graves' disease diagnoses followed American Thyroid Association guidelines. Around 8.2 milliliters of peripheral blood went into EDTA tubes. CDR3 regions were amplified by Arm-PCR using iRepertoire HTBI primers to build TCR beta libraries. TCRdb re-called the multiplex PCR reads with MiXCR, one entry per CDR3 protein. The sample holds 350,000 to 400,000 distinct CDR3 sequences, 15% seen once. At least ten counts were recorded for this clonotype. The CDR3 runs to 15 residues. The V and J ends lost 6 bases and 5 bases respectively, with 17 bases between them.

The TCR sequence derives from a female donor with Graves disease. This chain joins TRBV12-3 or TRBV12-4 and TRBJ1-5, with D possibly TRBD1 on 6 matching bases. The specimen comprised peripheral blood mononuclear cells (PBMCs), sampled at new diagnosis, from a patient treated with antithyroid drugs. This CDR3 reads CASRTEGGSDQPQHF. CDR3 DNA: TGTGCCAGCAGAACAGAAGGGGGGAGCGATCAGCCCCAGCATTTT.